These 8 T cell receptor beta chains were sequenced from one sample in a study of molecular identifiers for immune sequencing clone quantification. MiXCR, applied by TCRdb to the PCR reads, yields one record per CDR3 protein. The table shows 85,000 to 100,000 distinct CDR3 sequences, with 24% occurring only once. The sequencing input was naive CD8+ T cells from blood, with Jurkat cell RNA spiked in. Subset defined: FACS-sorted CD8+CD4-CCR7+CD45RA+ naive T cells. The receptor set was obtained from a human donor in good health. Some libraries in this study had Jurkat cell RNA spiked in.

This clonotype has ten or more counts. The V gene is TRBV25-1, the J gene TRBJ1-1; D is unresolved. Trimming left V 4 bases short and J 8 bases short, with 8 bases between. CDR1 and CDR2 (germline): MGHDK, SYGVNS. There are 11 residues in the CDR3. Written as DNA, the CDR3 is TGTGCCAGCAGTGCACAGAGAGAAGCTTTCTTT. Translating gives CASSAQREAFF.

This rearrangement joins TRBV28 to TRBJ2-7, with a possible D match to TRBD2 (6 bases). V lost 6 bases to trimming and J lost 5 bases, with 14 bases between them. The CDR3 has 13 amino acids. The germline V gene encodes CDR1 MDHEN and CDR2 SYDVKM. CDR3 region: CASSPTGEHEQYF. The CDR3 region has the DNA TGTGCCAGCAGCCCAACGGGGGAGCACGAGCAGTACTTC.

On this clonotype: Just one base apart from a much larger clone, this may be a read error. Given the absence of the conserved phenylalanine or tryptophan at the CDR3 end, a read error is likely. This chain connects TRBV20-1 to TRBJ2-7; 10 positions match TRBD1. J lost 4 bases, V lost 4 bases, and 7 bases had no gene match. Per germline, CDR1 DFQATT and CDR2 SNEGSKA (reference sequence). CDR3 length equals 14 residues. CDR3 DNA sequence: TGCAGTGCTACCCTTAGGACAGGGGGGTACGAGCAGTACCTC. It encodes CSATLRTGGYEQYL.

V gene TRBV4-3 combines with J gene TRBJ1-1; TRBD1 aligns across 7 bases. V lost 1 base and J lost 1; bases outside the gene matches: 3. The V gene's germline CDR1 is LGHNA and CDR2 YSLEER. The CDR3 is 15 residues long. The CDR3 DNA reads TGCGCCAGCAGCCAAGGACAGGGTTGGAACACTGAAGCTTTCTTT. Amino acid sequence: CASSQGQGWNTEAFF.

This clonotype was counted once. The V gene is TRBV20-1, the J gene TRBJ2-7, with D possibly being TRBD2 (5 bases). Between the trimmed V and J ends, which lost 5 bases and 4 bases, there was a span of 15 bases. Germline CDR1 DFQATT, CDR2 SNEGSKA (reference sequence). The CDR3 has 13 residues. The CDR3 DNA follows: TGCAGTGCTTTAACAATTACTAGTTACGAGCAGTACTTC. It specifies CSALTITSYEQYF.

In this sample, this clonotype turned up many times. CDR3 nucleotide sequence: TGCGCCAGCAGCTTGTCTACTTCGGCCTACGAGCAGTACTTC. Translation gives CASSLSTSAYEQYF. The rearrangement uses TRBV5-1 and TRBJ2-7; the D is unclear. Germline CDR1 is SGHRS and CDR2 is YFSETQ. The CDR3 totals 14 residues. With 1 base removed from V and 2 bases from J, the gap between germline ends came to 10 bases.

This clonotype was picked up a small number of times. The chain is built from TRBV7-6 and TRBJ2-2; 7 bases align to TRBD2. This CDR3 is built from 14 residues. V shed 8 bases and J 5 bases; nucleotides not matched to a gene: 8. The germline CDR1 and CDR2 sequences are SGHVS and FNYEAQ. The CDR3 is CASGGSLVTGELFF. CDR3 DNA sequence: TGTGCCAGCGGCGGGAGTCTGGTAACCGGGGAGCTGTTTTTT.

Of note for this clonotype: A much more abundant neighbour one base away suggests this may be a read error. The V gene is TRBV6-5, the J gene TRBJ2-7; 10 bases map to TRBD1. The CDR3 totals 14 residues. CDR1 is MNHEY and CDR2 is SVGAGI in the germline V gene. The CDR3 DNA follows: TGTGTCCCTCGGCCGGGACAGGGGCCCTACGAGCAGAACTTC. This gives the protein CVPRPGQGPYEQNF.